The 22 T cell receptor beta chains below were found in one sample sequenced in a study of metastatic and nonmetastatic thyroid tumors. TCRdb re-clonotyped the PCR reads through MiXCR. The data hold about 20,000 clones, with 16% observed a single time. No treatment had been given to any patient before thyroid surgery. The sequencing input was tumor tissue. Every receptor here comes from a female donor with papillary thyroid cancer or a benign thyroid nodule (not recorded which). Some clones in this sample may be carry-over from other donors' samples.

In this sample, this clone turned up many times. This chain uses TRBV5-1 with TRBJ1-2; D not resolved. CDR1 and CDR2 from the germline V gene are SGHRS and YFSETQ. V was trimmed by 4 bases and J by 4 bases, leaving 11 bases between them. The CDR3 length is 13 residues. CDR3 nucleotide sequence: TGCGCCAGCAGCCCCGGCTGGACCTATGGCTACACCTTC. Its protein product is CASSPGWTYGYTF.

The count of this clone is one. The germline gene is not matched at one end of the junction; a read error may be the cause. Other DNA sequences in this sample translate to the same CDR3. The rearrangement uses TRBV18 and TRBJ1-1; no reliable D call. The CDR3 totals 15 residues. CDR1 KGHSH and CDR2 LQKENI come from the germline V gene. The CDR3 region is CASLVRRTMNTEAFF. DNA of the CDR3: TGTGCCAGCCTAGTCAGGCGAACGATGAACACTGAGGCTTTCTTT.

In its sample, this clone was seen many times. Other DNA sequences from this sample encode an identical CDR3 as well. The chain is built from TRBV20-1 and TRBJ2-4; D remains ambiguous. V was pared by 5 bases and J by 0 bases, with 11 bases between. The CDR3 spans 14 residues. Germline-derived CDR1 and CDR2 are DFQATT and SNEGSKA (reference sequence). CDR3 sequence reads: CSADRALAKNIQYF. For the CDR3, the DNA is TGCAGTGCTGACCGGGCACTAGCCAAAAACATTCAGTACTTC.

Notes on this clone: At one boundary the junction diverges from the germline segment, which might be a read error. The chain is built from TRBV19 and TRBJ2-6; no firm D call. This CDR3 spans 16 amino acids. In germline, CDR1 is LNHDA, CDR2 SQIVND (reference sequence). CDR3 DNA sequence: TGTGCCAGTAGTACCCCTGGGGTGTCTGGGTCCAACGTCCTGACTTTC. Translated, it gives CASSTPGVSGSNVLTF.

This clone came up many times. The chain uses TRBV20-1 and TRBJ2-7; no firm D call. In germline, CDR1 is DFQATT, CDR2 SNEGSKA (reference sequence). V was clipped by 5 bases and J by 5 bases, with 7 bases between them. The CDR3 runs to 10 residues. The CDR3 nucleotides read TGCAGTGCTGTCCGGGACGAGCAGTACTTC. Translation: CSAVRDEQYF.

This clone has at least ten counts. The rearrangement uses TRBV29-1 and TRBJ1-1; D remains unclear. The CDR3 contains 13 residues. Germline loops: CDR1 SQVTM, CDR2 ANQGSEA. Trimming cost V 7 bases and J 0 bases, with 12 bases left between them. CDR3 in amino acids: CSAKAVVNTEAFF. The CDR3 DNA reads as TGCAGCGCCAAAGCGGTTGTGAACACTGAAGCTTTCTTT.

The sample holds many counts of this clone. An end of the junction differs from the germline gene, which may be a read error. The sample carries other DNA sequences with the same CDR3. The chain combines TRBV11-1 with TRBJ2-3, with D unclear. This CDR3 has 17 amino acids. From germline, CDR1 is SGHAT and CDR2 FQDESV (reference sequence). The DNA for the CDR3 is TGTGCCAGCACTCCCGCCTTGGGTGCGGAAAGCACAGATACGCACTATTTT. Translating gives CASTPALGAESTDTHYF.

Many counts were recorded for this clone. The rearrangement links TRBV7-6 to TRBJ2-6; D uncertain. V lost 5 bases, J lost 4 bases, and 6 bases lay in between. The germline V gene encodes CDR1 SGHVS and CDR2 FNYEAQ. The CDR3 contains 13 residues. The CDR3 region is CASSVGGANVLTF. The CDR3 DNA sequence: TGTGCCAGCAGCGTAGGGGGGGCCAACGTCCTGACTTTC.

This clone was seen repeatedly, ten times or more. This chain joins TRBV18 and TRBJ1-1; D not certain. This CDR3 contains 14 residues. Deletions cut 3 bases from V and 5 bases from J, with 13 bases between. Germline values: CDR1 KGHSH, CDR2 LQKENI. CDR3 coding DNA: TGTGCCAGCTCACCCTCCGCGGATGGTACTGAAGCTTTCTTT. Amino acid sequence: CASSPSADGTEAFF.

This clone was seen many times. The J gene is TRBJ1-3, the V gene TRBV18; TRBD1 matches 9 bases. Germline lookup yields CDR1 KGHSH and CDR2 LQKENI. There are 16 residues in the CDR3. The J segment lost 1 base and the V segment lost 4 bases, leaving 5 bases of the junction unmatched. The CDR3 sequence: CASSRAGTGSGNTIYF. CDR3 nucleotides: TGTGCCAGCTCACGGGCCGGGACAGGGTCTGGAAACACCATATATTTT.

This clone has ten or more counts. This chain links TRBV18 with TRBJ2-7; a weak D match, TRBD2 (6 bases). CDR3 size: 14 residues. The germline V gene encodes CDR1 KGHSH and CDR2 LQKENI. V lost 4 bases and J lost 2, with 12 bases in between. CDR3 sequence (DNA): TGTGCCAGCTCACTCGGGGCTAGCGCCTACGAGCAGTACTTC. It is translated as CASSLGASAYEQYF.

This clone was counted many times. The chain is built from TRBV4-1 and TRBJ2-2, with 9 bases lining up with TRBD2. Looked up from germline, CDR1 is MGHRA and CDR2 is YSYEKL. J gave up 8 bases and V 6 bases, and 1 base lay outside the gene matches. The CDR3 spans 12 residues. In DNA, the CDR3 is TGCGCCAGCAGTGCGGGAGGGGGGGAGCTGTTTTTT. As protein: CASSAGGGELFF.

The sample holds many counts of this clone. The chain uses TRBV7-9 and TRBJ2-1; possible D gene TRBD2, 6 bases. In germline, CDR1 is SEHNR, CDR2 FQNEAQ (reference sequence). There are 14 residues in the CDR3. V gave up 1 base and J gave up 8 bases, with 12 bases separating them. The chain's CDR3 is CASSLGGDSDEQFF. The CDR3 DNA reads as TGTGCCAGCAGCTTAGGGGGGGATAGCGATGAGCAGTTCTTC.

The sample holds many counts of this clone. The chain joins TRBV6-1 to TRBJ1-3; 8 bases line up with TRBD1. The CDR3 totals 14 residues. Per germline, CDR1 MNHNS and CDR2 SASEGT. J lost 2 bases, V lost 5 bases, and 2 bases had no gene match. The CDR3 protein is CASSPQGAGNTIYF. The CDR3 DNA reads TGTGCCAGCAGTCCACAGGGGGCTGGAAACACCATATATTTT.

This clone is medium-sized (0.01 to 0.1%) in the sample. This chain links TRBV12-3 or TRBV12-4 with TRBJ2-7, with 8 bases matching TRBD2. V shed 5 bases and J 0 bases; nucleotides not matched to a gene: 3. The CDR3 has 14 amino acids. The CDR3 DNA reads as TGTGCCAGCAGTCGGGGGGGCAGCTCCTACGAGCAGTACTTC. It translates to CASSRGGSSYEQYF.

This clone came up many times. The genes are TRBV11-2 and TRBJ2-7, with 10 bases that match TRBD2. The CDR3 spans 15 residues. Germline CDR1 is SGHAT and CDR2 is FQNNGV. V gave up 0 bases and J gave up 4 bases; unmatched junction bases: 3. CDR3 in amino acids: CASSLEAGGRYEQYF. DNA of the CDR3: TGTGCCAGCAGCTTAGAAGCGGGGGGGCGGTACGAGCAGTACTTC.

This clone counts as medium-sized. The chain links TRBV12-3 or TRBV12-4 to TRBJ2-7; D possibly corresponds to TRBD1 (5 bases). V was clipped by 3 bases and J by 1 base, with 7 bases between them. The CDR3 is 13 amino acids. The CDR3 here is CASSFRQSYEQYF. The CDR3 DNA reads as TGTGCCAGCAGTTTTCGACAGTCCTACGAGCAGTACTTC.

This clone was seen many times. The V call is TRBV20-1, the J call TRBJ1-3, with TRBD1 matching 10 bases. Trimming cost V 6 bases and J 2 bases; bases outside gene matches: 13. The CDR3 runs 17 residues. The germline V gene encodes CDR1 DFQATT and CDR2 SNEGSKA (reference sequence). As DNA, the CDR3 is TGCAGTGCCCGGGGACAGGGGTACATCGTCGCTGGAAACACCATATATTTT. It specifies CSARGQGYIVAGNTIYF.

This clone showed up many times. The chain couples TRBV30 to TRBJ1-1; maybe TRBD1 (5 bases). Germline V gene sequence: CDR1 GTSNPN, CDR2 SVGIG (reference sequence). The ends were cut back, 2 bases at V and 2 bases at J, with 12 bases in the middle. CDR3 size: 14 residues. CDR3 DNA sequence: TGTGCCTGGAGTAAGATAACAGGTAACACTGAAGCTTTCTTT. It encodes CAWSKITGNTEAFF.

This clone was detected ten times or more. V gene TRBV12-3 or TRBV12-4 combines with J gene TRBJ2-1; no clear D. This CDR3 comprises 12 residues. Trimming took 7 bases from V and 6 from J, leaving 10 bases between them. CDR3 DNA: TGTGCCAGCACCCTTAGAGGCAATGAGCAGTTCTTC. Translating gives CASTLRGNEQFF.

This clone was observed many times. CDR3 sequence: CASIIGTDFYYTEAFF. The CDR3, as DNA: TGTGCCAGTATCATCGGGACGGATTTCTATTACACTGAAGCTTTCTTT. The gene calls are TRBV19 and TRBJ1-1; tentatively, D is TRBD1 (5 bases). V was pared by 7 bases and J by 3 bases, with 21 bases between. Germline assignment: CDR1 LNHDA and CDR2 SQIVND (reference sequence). The CDR3 is made up of 16 amino acids.

Notes on this clone: A read error may explain this, as a much larger clone is one base away. The chain has TRBV20-1 and TRBJ2-5; no definite D call. Per the germline V gene, CDR1 is DFQATT and CDR2 is SNEGSKA (reference sequence). The length of the CDR3 is 10 residues. The CDR3 loop is CTSESETQYF. Written as DNA, the CDR3 is TGCACCTCGGAGTCAGAGACCCAGTACTTC.